Reported below is one TCR beta chain. Its antigen is undetermined. Sequencing of the DNA from cultured CD4+ T cells was carried out with the Oncomine TCR Beta short-read assay. TCRdb re-called the PCR reads through MiXCR, storing one row per CDR3 protein. This table has roughly 22,000 distinct CDR3 sequences, 32% appearing once. This sample is drawn from a study of vaccination and CD4 T cells after COVID-19. On the study more broadly: Convalescent donors: six male, four female; seven Caucasian, two Asian, one multiracial, two Hispanic. The post-COVID sampling time was a median 101 days after diagnosis, ranging from 35 to 161. Post-vaccine sample collection happened at a median of about 72 days after dose two, ranging 14 to 241.

Treatment indicated: approximately nine-day PBMC culture with coronavirus spike peptide pools or control peptides (ViraFEST assay). Findings and caveats of the study: Convalescent patients showed a median approximately 83% of reactive clones that were seen only post-vaccination.

Deletions cut 5 bases from V and 10 bases from J, with 29 bases between. Germline V lookup: CDR1 SGHAT, CDR2 FQNNGV. CDR3 length equals 17 residues. Material for sequencing was cultured CD4+ T cells from blood. This sequence originates from a human donor with COVID-19. The genes are TRBV11-2 and TRBJ2-5, with D tentatively TRBD1 or TRBD2 (5 bases each). This chain's CDR3 is CASSPIRGIESRGHQYF. The DNA for the CDR3 is TGTGCCAGCAGCCCAATAAGAGGGATCGAGTCAAGGGGCCACCAGTACTTC.